The 18 T cell receptor beta chains below come from one sample, sequenced in a study of Ad26.COV2.S vaccination and SARS-CoV-2 variants. Profiling relied on immunoSEQ multiplex PCR, and the TCRdb table lists in-frame clones only, not all of them. This sample has 120,000 to 150,000 clones, with about nine tenths found just once. Here the sequenced sample was peripheral blood, taken after recovery from COVID-19. These receptors were obtained from a human donor who had recovered from COVID-19.

There are a few counts of this clone. CDR3 protein: CASSTGGDFSGNTIYF. The CDR3, as DNA: TGTGCCAGTAGTACCGGAGGGGACTTTTCCGGAAACACCATATATTTT. This chain connects TRBV19 to TRBJ1-3; TRBD1 is a possible D gene (5 bases). CDR3 size: 16 residues. V lost 4 bases and J lost 4, with 17 bases in between. Germline V lookup: CDR1 LNHDA, CDR2 SQIVND (reference sequence).

Only a few counts were recorded for this clone. The CDR3 reads CASSVGVSDTIYF. In DNA form, the CDR3 reads TGTGCCAGCAGCGTAGGAGTGTCAGACACCATATATTTT. The chain has TRBV9 and TRBJ1-3; D is undetermined. CDR1 and CDR2 (germline): SGDLS, YYNGEE. The CDR3 extends over 13 amino acids. V lost 0 bases to trimming and J lost 8 bases, with 9 bases between them.

This clone appeared once. The chain employs TRBV24-1 and TRBJ1-5; D is unresolved. This CDR3 contains 14 residues. V lost 7 bases, J lost 4 bases, and 13 bases lay in between. CDR1 and CDR2 from the germline V gene are KGHDR and SFDVKD. Written as DNA, the CDR3 is TGTGCCACCAGCAGAGCGGGGAATAATCAGCCCCAGCATTTT. Protein sequence: CATSRAGNNQPQHF.

The chain is built from TRBV6-5 and TRBJ1-2; D not certain. The germline gives CDR1 MNHEY, CDR2 SVGAGI. CDR3 size: 14 residues. V lost 7 bases, J lost 0 bases, and 12 bases lay in between. CDR3 region: CASTPGGANYGYTF. The CDR3 DNA reads as TGTGCCAGCACTCCTGGAGGAGCTAACTATGGCTACACCTTC.

This rearrangement joins TRBV21-1 to TRBJ1-1; TRBD1, the table's D call, was not compared with the DNA. TRBV21-1 is recorded as a pseudogene. The CDR3 consists of 15 residues. This CDR3 reads CASSEKEGTNTEAFF. Here the CDR3 DNA reads TGTGCCAGCAGCGAAAAAGAAGGGACAAACACTGAAGCTTTCTTT.

This chain links TRBV7-8 with TRBJ1-2; TRBD1 is a possible D gene (6 bases). Germline assignment: CDR1 SGHVS and CDR2 FQNEAQ. The CDR3 extends over 16 amino acids. V dropped 5 bases and J dropped 5 bases, with 21 bases sitting between them. CDR3 sequence: CASSPWTVLSGYGYTF. Written as DNA, the CDR3 is TGTGCCAGCAGCCCATGGACAGTGTTATCTGGATATGGCTACACCTTC.

The genes are TRBV28 and TRBJ2-3; D remains ambiguous. This CDR3 is 14 amino acids long. Germline V CDR1 and CDR2: MDHEN, SYDVKM. Trimming left V 4 bases short and J 4 bases short, with 12 bases between. Here the CDR3 DNA reads TGTGCCAGCAGTTCCGGGCCGAGTCCAGATACGCAGTATTTT. Its translation: CASSSGPSPDTQYF.

This clone was seen a few times. V is TRBV7-8 and J is TRBJ1-2, with 9 bases identical to TRBD1. Germline CDR1 reads SGHVS; CDR2 reads FQNEAQ. The CDR3 contains 16 residues. V was clipped by 5 bases and J by 2 bases; unmatched bases: 9. The CDR3 region has the DNA TGTGCCAGCAGCCCGAGTTGGGACAGGGCAAACTATGGCTACACCTTC. It specifies CASSPSWDRANYGYTF.

This sequence joins TRBV5-1 and TRBJ1-2; 7 bases match TRBD1. Trimming cost V 1 base and J 9 bases; bases outside gene matches: 9. From germline, CDR1 is SGHRS and CDR2 YFSETQ. CDR3 length equals 14 residues. The CDR3 loop is CASSLTGASLSYTF. The CDR3, as DNA: TGCGCCAGCAGCTTGACAGGGGCATCGTTGAGCTACACCTTC. Filled out from reference TRBV5-1 and TRBJ1-2, the complete variable domain reads KAGVTQTPRYLIKTRGQQVTLSCSPISGHRSVSWYQQTPGQGLQFLFEYFSETQRNKGNFPGRFSGRQFSNSRSEMNVSTLELGDSALYLCASSLTGASLSYTFGSGTRLTVV.

The chain couples TRBV5-8 to TRBJ1-1; D remains unclear. Germline V gene data show CDR1 as SGHTS and CDR2 as YDEGEE. The CDR3 totals 15 residues. Trimming removed 6 bases from V and 0 bases from J, with 15 bases in between. The CDR3 DNA reads as TGTGCCAGCACTAGGCCCCTTTTATTGAACACTGAAGCTTTCTTT. Its protein product is CASTRPLLLNTEAFF. Filled out from reference TRBV5-8 and TRBJ1-1, the complete variable domain reads EAGVTQSPTHLIKTRGQQATLRCSPISGHTSVYWYQQALGLGLQFLLWYDEGEERNRGNFPPRFSGRQFPNYSSELNVNALELEDSALYLCASTRPLLLNTEAFFGQGTRLTVV.

This sequence joins TRBV6-2 or TRBV6-3 and TRBJ2-3, with TRBD1 identical over 9 bases. The CDR3 extends over 16 amino acids. Germline V gene data show CDR1 as MNHEY and CDR2 as SVGEGT. V shed 5 bases and J 0 bases; nucleotides not matched to a gene: 6. CDR3 amino acids: CASSKRTGASTDTQYF. CDR3 sequence (DNA): TGTGCCAGCAGTAAACGGACAGGGGCAAGCACAGATACGCAGTATTTT.

The rearrangement joins TRBV4-3 to TRBJ2-1; 9 nucleotides align to TRBD2. Per the germline V gene, CDR1 is LGHNA and CDR2 is YSLEER. J lost 2 bases, V lost 1 base, and 3 bases had no gene match. CDR3 length equals 16 residues. The CDR3 here is CASSQASSGAYNEQFF. In nucleotides, the CDR3 is TGCGCCAGCAGCCAAGCGTCTAGCGGGGCCTACAATGAGCAGTTCTTC.

The chain joins TRBV28 to TRBJ2-3, with 9 nucleotides matching TRBD2. CDR3 size: 14 residues. V was clipped by 3 bases and J by 4 bases; unmatched bases: 2. CDR1 MDHEN and CDR2 SYDVKM come from the germline V gene. The CDR3, as DNA: TGTGCCAGCAGTTTCCAGCGGGGGGCAGATACGCAGTATTTT. It yields the protein CASSFQRGADTQYF.

As DNA, the CDR3 is TGTGCCACTGACAGCGGGGCTACTAGCACAGATACGCAGTATTTT. Translation gives CATDSGATSTDTQYF. The chain uses TRBV24-1 and TRBJ2-3; 7 bases are a match to TRBD2. Germline CDR1 is KGHDR and CDR2 is SFDVKD. This CDR3 is 15 amino acids long. J gave up 0 bases and V 10 bases, and 9 bases lay outside the gene matches.

The chain carries TRBV7-9 and TRBJ2-7; no clear D. V was pared by 6 bases and J by 1 base, with 4 bases between. CDR1 and CDR2 (germline): SEHNR, FQNEAQ (reference sequence). The CDR3 has 11 amino acids. The CDR3 is CASRASYEQYF. The CDR3 DNA follows: TGTGCCAGCAGGGCATCCTACGAGCAGTACTTC.

The chain employs TRBV6-2 or TRBV6-3 and TRBJ2-7; D gene unclear. Per the germline V gene, CDR1 is MNHEY and CDR2 is SVGEGT. Trimming removed 2 bases at V and 7 bases at J, with 12 bases between. The length of the CDR3 is 13 residues. In DNA form, the CDR3 reads TGTGCCAGCAGTTACGACTGGGCCAGGGAGCAGTACTTC. Translation gives CASSYDWAREQYF.

This clone was seen only once. The chain carries TRBV4-1 and TRBJ2-2; TRBD1 is a possible D gene (6 bases). Trimming removed 4 bases from V and 0 bases from J, with 15 bases in between. Germline CDR1 MGHRA, CDR2 YSYEKL. This CDR3 comprises 17 residues. CDR3 nucleotide sequence: TGCGCCAGCAGCCGCCCGGGAAGGGGGTCGAACACCGGGGAGCTGTTTTTT. This codes for CASSRPGRGSNTGELFF.

The rearrangement links TRBV28 to TRBJ1-2; the D is unclear. The CDR3 is made up of 13 amino acids. V was shortened by 3 bases and J by 4 bases, with 9 bases between the two germline ends. The germline V gene encodes CDR1 MDHEN and CDR2 SYDVKM. The CDR3 DNA reads TGTGCCAGCAGTTTTTCGCAGAGCTATGGCTACACCTTC. Translated: CASSFSQSYGYTF.